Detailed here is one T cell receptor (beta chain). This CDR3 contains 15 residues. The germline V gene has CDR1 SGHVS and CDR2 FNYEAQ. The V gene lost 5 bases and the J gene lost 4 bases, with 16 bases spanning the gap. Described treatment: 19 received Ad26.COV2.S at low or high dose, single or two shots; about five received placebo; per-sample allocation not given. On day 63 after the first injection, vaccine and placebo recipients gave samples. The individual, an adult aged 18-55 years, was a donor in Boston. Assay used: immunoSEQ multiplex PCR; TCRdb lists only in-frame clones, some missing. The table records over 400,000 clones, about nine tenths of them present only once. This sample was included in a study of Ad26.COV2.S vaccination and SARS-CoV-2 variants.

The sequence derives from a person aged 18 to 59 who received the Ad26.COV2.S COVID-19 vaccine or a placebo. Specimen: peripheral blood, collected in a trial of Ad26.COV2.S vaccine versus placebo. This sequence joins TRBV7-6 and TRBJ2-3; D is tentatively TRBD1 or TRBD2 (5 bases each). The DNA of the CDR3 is TGTGCCAGCAGCCGAAATTTTGGGGGTTCAGATACGCAGTATTTT. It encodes CASSRNFGGSDTQYF.